The rows below give T cell receptor beta chains drawn from one sample of a study of read filtering for tumor transcriptome and immune sequencing. A single record per CDR3 protein comes from TCRdb applying MiXCR to the reads. The sample yields 40,000 to 50,000 distinct CDR3 sequences, roughly 20% seen once. Sequencing was carried out using a population of CD138-negative cells sorted from bone marrow. The origin of the receptors is a donor over 35 with multiple myeloma. The CDR3 runs from the conserved cysteine through the conserved F or W. A D gene is named only where the DNA matches it firmly. Size values are once, few and many counts, or a class for expanded clones, and some rows have none.

>medium-sized|TRBV4-2|TRBJ2-1|TRBD1
TGCGCCAGCAGCCAAGATTACCGGACAGGGCACCACAATGAGCAGTTCTTC
CASSQDYRTGHHNEQFF
>few|TRBV24-1|TRBJ2-1|TRBD2
TGTGCCACCAGTGATCCGGGGTGGGCCGGGAGGGATGAGCAGTTCTTC
CATSDPGWAGRDEQFF
>many|TRBV3-1|TRBJ2-1|.
TGTGCCAGCAGCCAAGAACGTGGAAATGAGCAGTTCTTC
CASSQERGNEQFF
>many|TRBV29-1|TRBJ1-1|.
TGCAGCGTCGCCCGGATAGGCGCTGAAGCTTTCTTT
CSVARIGAEAFF
>many|TRBV29-1|TRBJ2-7|.
TGCAGCGTTGCTTCAGGGCGGACCTACGAGCAGTACTTC
CSVASGRTYEQYF
>many|TRBV19|TRBJ2-7|.
TGTGCCAGTCCGGATGCTGCCTACGAGCAGTACTTC
CASPDAAYEQYF
>.|TRBV19|TRBJ1-2|.
TGTGCCAGTAGTAAAGCGGAAAGGGGCAGTGGCTACACCTTC
CASSKAERGSGYTF
>many|TRBV28|TRBJ1-5|.
TGTGCCAGCATGCGGAGTACGCAGCATTTT
CASMRSTQHF
>many|TRBV7-9|TRBJ2-3|.
TGTGCCAGCAGCTTAACGGCGAGCACAGATACGCAGTATTTT
CASSLTASTDTQYF
>few|TRBV11-3|TRBJ2-3|.
TGTGCCAGCAGCTTAGTCCCAGATACGCAGTATTTT
CASSLVPDTQYF
>many|TRBV28|TRBJ1-2|.
TGTGCCAGCAGGACAGAAAAGACCGGCTACACCTTC
CASRTEKTGYTF
>.|TRBV28|TRBJ2-3|TRBD1
TGTGCCAGCCCTCCGGACAGGGGGAGAGTGTTCTTAGCAGATACGCAGTATTTT
CASPPDRGRVFLADTQYF
>many|TRBV29-1|TRBJ1-4|TRBD1
TGCAGCGTTGGGACAGGGACCCCCTCGGGAAAACTGTTTTTT
CSVGTGTPSGKLFF
>many|TRBV28|TRBJ1-1|.
TGTGCCAGCAGCTCACTCCTAGGGATGGGGACTGAAGCTTTCTTT
CASSSLLGMGTEAFF
>many|TRBV29-1|TRBJ2-1|TRBD1
TGCAGCGTTGATACGACAGGGGGTAGGTATGAGCAGTTCTTC
CSVDTTGGRYEQFF
>many|TRBV7-9|TRBJ2-1|TRBD1
TGTGCCAGCAGCTCCAAGACAGGGGGCGATGAGCAGTTCTTC
CASSSKTGGDEQFF
>.|TRBV19|TRBJ1-1|.
TGTGCCAGTACCCTTCTCGGGGGGGACACTGAAGCTTTCTTT
CASTLLGGDTEAFF
>many|TRBV13|TRBJ2-1|.
TGTGCCAGCAGCTTAGTGGTGAGCTCCTACAATGAGCAGTTCTTC
CASSLVVSSYNEQFF
>medium-sized|TRBV12-3/TRBV12-4|TRBJ1-6|.
TGTGCCAGCAGTTCACGAGGGGATTCACCCCTCCACTTT
CASSSRGDSPLHF
>many|TRBV5-5|TRBJ2-5|.
TGTGCCAGCAGCTTGTCGACCATGTCCCAAGAGACCCAGTACTTC
CASSLSTMSQETQYF
>.|TRBV24-1|TRBJ1-5|TRBD1
TGTGCCACCAGTGACGTCGACAGGGGGCTAGACAATCAGCCCCAGCATTTT
CATSDVDRGLDNQPQHF
>many|TRBV7-2|TRBJ1-1|.
TGTGCCAGCAGCTTAGGGGGAGTGACTGAAGCTTTCTTT
CASSLGGVTEAFF
>few|TRBV2|TRBJ1-5|TRBD1
TGTGCCAGCAGGTTCGGCAGGGGGGATCAGCCCCAGCATTTT
CASRFGRGDQPQHF
>many|TRBV20-1|TRBJ2-3|.
TGCAGTGCCTCCCAGGGGGGGGTAGATACGCAGTATTTT
CSASQGGVDTQYF
>.|TRBV20-1|TRBJ2-7|TRBD2
TGCAGCGGGAGGACGCCAATAGGCGAGCAGTACTTC
CSGRTPIGEQYF
>many|TRBV12-3/TRBV12-4|TRBJ2-3|TRBD2
TGTGCCAGCAGTTTAAGGACTAGCGGGAGTGCAGATACGCAGTATTTT
CASSLRTSGSADTQYF
>many|TRBV20-1|TRBJ1-1|.
TGCAGTGCCCGCCCACGGGCGGACACTGAAGTTTTCTTT
CSARPRADTEVFF
>many|TRBV28|TRBJ2-1|TRBD2
TGTGCCAGCAGCCCTAGCGGGAGGTTCAATGAGCAGTTCTTC
CASSPSGRFNEQFF
>many|TRBV18|TRBJ2-5|.
TGTGCCAGCTCACCCCCCGGGGTGGAGACCCAGTACTTC
CASSPPGVETQYF
>few|TRBV11-2|TRBJ2-1|.
TGTGCCAGCAGCTCCCAAGGGGGGATTAATAGTGAGCAGTTCTTC
CASSSQGGINSEQFF
>many|TRBV20-1|TRBJ2-1|.
TGCAGTGCTAGCCCCTCTACTAGTGGTGAGCAGTTCTTC
CSASPSTSGEQFF
>medium-sized|TRBV9|TRBJ2-3|TRBD2
TGTGCCAGCAGCGTAGCCGGACTAGCGGACAGCACAGATACGCAGTATTTT
CASSVAGLADSTDTQYF
>.|TRBV28|TRBJ2-2|TRBD2
TGTGCCAGCAGTTTAAGAGTCGGGCTAGCGGGAGTCGAGGAGCTGTTTTTT
CASSLRVGLAGVEELFF
>many|TRBV30|TRBJ1-1|.
TGTGCCTGGCGCGTTGGGGCGAACACTGAAGCTTTCTTT
CAWRVGANTEAFF
>many|TRBV20-1|TRBJ2-1|TRBD2
TGCAGTGCTCCCCGGCGGGAGAAAAGCTCCTACAATGAGCAGTTCTTC
CSAPRREKSSYNEQFF
>many|TRBV11-3|TRBJ2-5|TRBD1
TGTGCCAGCGGAGAACAGGGGGCGACCCAGTACTTC
CASGEQGATQYF
>.|TRBV29-1|TRBJ1-1|.
TGCAGCGTGGCCCGGGACCCCTACACTGAAGCTTACTTT
CSVARDPYTEAYF
>few|TRBV5-1|TRBJ1-1|.
TGCGCCAGCAGCTTGGAGGCAGGGGTCCGACTAAACACTGAAGCTTTCTTT
CASSLEAGVRLNTEAFF
>many|TRBV29-1|TRBJ2-3|.
TGCAGCGCTCTGAGGGGGAACACAGATACGCAGTATTTT
CSALRGNTDTQYF
>.|TRBV7-9|TRBJ2-3|.
TGTGCCAGCAGCTTGGGTGGGGGATCCGATACGCAGTATTTT
CASSLGGGSDTQYF
>many|TRBV29-1|TRBJ2-2|.
TGCAGCGTTGAAAGGCAGGGGATGAACACCGGGGAGCTGTTTTTT
CSVERQGMNTGELFF
>many|TRBV7-7|TRBJ1-4|.
TGTGCTAGCAGCCCAAGGACTAATGAAAAACTGTTTTTT
CASSPRTNEKLFF
>many|TRBV19|TRBJ2-7|.
TGTGCCAGTAGTATGGCGGGGAACTACGAGCAGTACTTC
CASSMAGNYEQYF
>many|TRBV5-1|TRBJ2-1|TRBD1
TGCGCCAGCAGCCTACAGGGGGCGCCGTACAATGAGCAGTTCTTC
CASSLQGAPYNEQFF
>many|TRBV19|TRBJ2-4|.
TGTGCCAGTAGTATTTTAGGGGCCAAAAACATTCAGTACTTC
CASSILGAKNIQYF
>many|TRBV12-3/TRBV12-4|TRBJ2-7|TRBD2
TGTGCCAGCAGTTACGGCTTGACTAGCGGTTTTCGCTACGAGCAGTACTTC
CASSYGLTSGFRYEQYF
>many|TRBV7-3|TRBJ1-1|.
TGTGCCAGCAGCCCGGGGACGGACACTGAAGCTTTCTTT
CASSPGTDTEAFF
>.|TRBV7-8|TRBJ1-2|.
TGTGCCAGCTCCCGGGGCCGGGTCCCCTATGGCTACACCTTC
CASSRGRVPYGYTF
>many|TRBV6-5|TRBJ1-5|TRBD1
TGTGCCAGCAGTAGGGCAGGGACAGGGGTCGATCAGCCCCAGCATTTT
CASSRAGTGVDQPQHF